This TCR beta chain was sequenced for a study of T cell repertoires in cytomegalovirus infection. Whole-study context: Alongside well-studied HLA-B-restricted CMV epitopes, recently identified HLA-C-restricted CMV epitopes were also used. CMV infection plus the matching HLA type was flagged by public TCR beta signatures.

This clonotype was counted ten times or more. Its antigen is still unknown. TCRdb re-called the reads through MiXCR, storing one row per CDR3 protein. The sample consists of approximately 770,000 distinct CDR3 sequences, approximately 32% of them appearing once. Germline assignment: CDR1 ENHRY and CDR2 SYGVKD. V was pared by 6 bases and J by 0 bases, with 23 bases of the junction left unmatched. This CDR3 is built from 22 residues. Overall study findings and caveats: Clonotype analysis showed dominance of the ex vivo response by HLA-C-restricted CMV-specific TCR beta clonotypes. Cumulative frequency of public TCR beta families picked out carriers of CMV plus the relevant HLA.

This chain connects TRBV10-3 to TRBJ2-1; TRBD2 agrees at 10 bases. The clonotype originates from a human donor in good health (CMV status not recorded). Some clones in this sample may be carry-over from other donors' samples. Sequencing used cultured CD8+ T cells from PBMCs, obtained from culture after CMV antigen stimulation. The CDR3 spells CAISLKGQAPLAGALSYNEQFF. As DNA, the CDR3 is TGTGCCATCAGCCTGAAGGGCCAGGCCCCTCTAGCGGGGGCCCTCTCCTACAATGAGCAGTTCTTC.